This record covers a single T cell receptor beta chain. The cohort comprised adults aged 18 to 89 years residing in approximately 22 US areas. Germline CDR1 reads SGDLS; CDR2 reads YYNGEE. J gave up 2 bases and V 2 bases, and 1 base lay outside the gene matches. The CDR3 loop spans 15 amino acids. The data belong to a study of blood T cell repertoires in COVID-19. Study as a whole: In each case, the material was cDNA or gDNA derived from T cells, B-cell-depleted T cells, or PBMCs.

TCRdb keeps only in-frame clones here, not all; method: immunoSEQ multiplex PCR. Here the sample spans 200,000 or so clones, about four fifths being singletons. This TCR was recovered from a man between 35 and 55 years old who had recovered from COVID-19. The sample consisted of PBMCs or T cells enriched from blood (not recorded which). The V and J genes are TRBV9 and TRBJ2-3, with 11 bases identical to TRBD2. The CDR3 nucleotides are TGTGCCAGCAGCGTTAGCGGGGGGGACACAGATACGCAGTATTTT. Translation: CASSVSGGDTDTQYF.